Each of the 32 T cell receptor beta chains below was sequenced from the same sample in a study of spatial heterogeneity in lung cancer. Time point: sample taken at primary tumor resection. The study sequenced unsorted whole RNA from tumor, nontumor lung or frozen PBMC. TCRdb analysed the 5' RACE reads with MiXCR anew, one entry per CDR3 protein. The sample includes about 45,000 distinct CDR3 sequences, 12% of them seen just once. Here the sequenced sample was PBMCs, taken at surgery. These receptors were obtained from a female donor with early-stage non-small cell lung cancer.

This clonotype was found a few times. The chain carries TRBV9 and TRBJ2-7; D tentatively reads TRBD1 or TRBD2 (5 bases each). Germline-derived CDR1 and CDR2 are SGDLS and YYNGEE. V was shortened by 1 base and J by 0 bases, with 11 bases between the two germline ends. This CDR3 has 15 amino acids. The CDR3 DNA is TGTGCCAGCAGCGTACAGCCGGGACCCTCCTACGAGCAGTACTTC. It codes for CASSVQPGPSYEQYF. The full variable domain, in which reference TRBV9 and TRBJ2-7 provide the parts outside the CDR3, is DSGVTQTPKHLITATGQRVTLRCSPRSGDLSVYWYQQSLDQGLQFLIQYYNGEERAKGNILERFSAQQFPDLHSELNLSSLELGDSALYFCASSVQPGPSYEQYFGPGTRLTVT.

This clonotype was detected a few times. The chain uses TRBV6-1 and TRBJ2-7; TRBD2 aligns across 10 bases. CDR3 length equals 13 residues. V lost 6 bases to trimming and J lost 4 bases; unmatched junction nucleotides: 3. Germline CDR1 is MNHNS and CDR2 is SASEGT. In DNA, the CDR3 is TGTGCCAGCAGGGCTAGCGGGGGATACGAGCAGTACTTC. Its translation: CASRASGGYEQYF.

This clonotype is medium-sized (0.01 to 0.1%) by share. The genes are TRBV4-2 and TRBJ1-1, with D tentatively TRBD1 (6 bases). V lost 5 bases to trimming and J lost 11 bases, with 18 bases between them. The CDR3 length is 13 residues. Germline V gene lookup returns CDR1 LGHNA and CDR2 YNFKEQ. The CDR3 DNA reads TGTGCCAGCAGCGACGCGGGCAGGGGTCTCGCTTTCTTT. Amino acid sequence: CASSDAGRGLAFF.

There are many counts of this clonotype. The chain joins TRBV4-3 to TRBJ1-1; 8 nucleotides agree with TRBD1. Germline loops: CDR1 LGHNA, CDR2 YSLEER. The CDR3 covers 15 residues. J lost 1 base, V lost 2 bases, and 3 bases had no gene match. The CDR3 protein is CASSQRTGKNTEAFF. The CDR3 DNA is TGCGCCAGCAGCCAACGGACAGGGAAGAACACTGAAGCTTTCTTT.

This clonotype was found many times. The chain employs TRBV6-1 and TRBJ2-7; 7 bases agree with TRBD1. The CDR3 has 15 residues. V gave up 3 bases and J gave up 5 bases; unmatched junction bases: 10. CDR1 and CDR2 from the germline V gene are MNHNS and SASEGT. The CDR3 sequence: CASSDPRQGRHEQYF. Here the CDR3 DNA reads TGTGCCAGCAGTGACCCAAGACAGGGTCGCCACGAGCAGTACTTC.

The chain recombines TRBV3-1 with TRBJ2-3, with D unresolved. Germline-derived CDR1 and CDR2 are LGHDT and YNNKEL (reference sequence). The V end was cut by 4 bases, the J end by 4 bases, with 6 bases between. The CDR3 covers 12 residues. Here the CDR3 reads CASSLRSDTQYF. The CDR3 coding sequence is TGTGCCAGCAGCCTCCGCTCAGATACGCAGTATTTT.

This clonotype turned up a few times. V gene TRBV10-2 combines with J gene TRBJ1-5, with D perhaps TRBD1 (5 bases). Germline loops: CDR1 WSHSY, CDR2 SAAADI. Trimming left V 2 bases short and J 2 bases short, with 7 bases between. The CDR3 has 14 residues. The CDR3, as DNA: TGCGCCAGCAGTGAGGGGGCGGGCAATCAGCCCCAGCATTTT. Its protein product is CASSEGAGNQPQHF.

This clonotype appeared many times. As DNA, the CDR3 is TGTGCCAGCAGCTTAAAGCGGGGGGGAAACAATGAGCAGTTCTTC. Protein: CASSLKRGGNNEQFF. The V and J genes are TRBV7-2 and TRBJ2-1; 10 nucleotides agree with TRBD2. Trimming at V came to 2 bases and at J to 5 bases, leaving 3 bases not matched to a gene. The CDR3 runs 15 residues. Germline V gene lookup returns CDR1 SGHTA and CDR2 FQGNSA.

This clonotype was seen ten or more times. The J gene is TRBJ2-1, the V gene TRBV28, with D uncertain. Germline loops: CDR1 MDHEN, CDR2 SYDVKM. The CDR3 sequence is 14 residues long. V was cut by 6 bases and J by 3 bases, with 12 bases left in between. The DNA of the CDR3 is TGTGCCAGCAGCAAAGAGGTCTACTACAATGAGCAGTTCTTC. Protein sequence: CASSKEVYYNEQFF.

This chain links TRBV6-5 with TRBJ2-7, with 12 bases identical to TRBD2. In germline, CDR1 is MNHEY, CDR2 SVGAGI. This CDR3 has 15 amino acids. With 5 bases clipped from V and 4 bases from J, the junction kept 6 bases outside the gene matches. In DNA, the CDR3 is TGTGCCAGCAGTCTCCTAGCGGGGGGGCGATACGAGCAGTACTTC. Translating gives CASSLLAGGRYEQYF.

This chain joins TRBV19 and TRBJ2-7, with TRBD2 matching over 9 bases. CDR3 length: 15 amino acids. V lost 3 bases, J lost 4 bases, and 7 bases stayed unmatched. Looked up from germline, CDR1 is LNHDA and CDR2 is SQIVND (reference sequence). In DNA, the CDR3 is TGTGCCAGTAGTATCGGCGGGGGGGCGATTTACGAGCAGTACTTC. Translating it yields CASSIGGGAIYEQYF.

This clonotype was found a few times. This rearrangement joins TRBV5-1 to TRBJ1-2; D remains ambiguous. V lost 4 bases and J lost 5, with 12 bases in between. Per germline, CDR1 SGHRS and CDR2 YFSETQ. This CDR3 contains 13 residues. CDR3 in amino acids: CASSPEAQYGYTF. The CDR3 DNA sequence: TGCGCCAGCAGCCCCGAAGCGCAATATGGCTACACCTTC.

This clonotype was observed a handful of times. The rearrangement uses TRBV6-1 and TRBJ1-5; D gene uncertain. The CDR3 is 12 amino acids. The germline V and J ends were trimmed by 6 bases and 1 base, with 4 bases remaining between them. Germline assignment: CDR1 MNHNS and CDR2 SASEGT. The CDR3 region is CASRQSNQPQHF. The CDR3 DNA sequence: TGTGCCAGCAGGCAGAGCAATCAGCCCCAGCATTTT.

The chain links TRBV3-1 to TRBJ2-1; 7 bases are a match to TRBD2. The CDR3 has 16 residues. The J segment lost 3 bases and the V segment lost 4 bases, leaving 9 bases of the junction unmatched. The germline V gene encodes CDR1 LGHDT and CDR2 YNNKEL (reference sequence). DNA of the CDR3: TGTGCCAGCAGCCCTGTTTCAAGCGGGGTCTACAATGAGCAGTTCTTC. This codes for CASSPVSSGVYNEQFF.

This clonotype was seen more than once but under ten times. The chain has TRBV6-4 and TRBJ2-2; D might be TRBD1 or TRBD2, each matching 7 bases. Between the trimmed V and J ends, which lost 6 bases and 6 bases, there was a span of 17 bases. Looked up from germline, CDR1 is MRHNA and CDR2 is SNTAGT. The CDR3 contains 15 residues. The CDR3 coding sequence is TGTGCCAGCAGCCAGCAGGGGGAGGGCGCCGGGGAGCTGTTTTTT. Protein product: CASSQQGEGAGELFF.

The rearrangement links TRBV5-1 to TRBJ1-1; D is undetermined. The CDR3 is 15 amino acids. V was trimmed by 0 bases and J by 7 bases, leaving 16 bases between them. Germline lookup yields CDR1 SGHRS and CDR2 YFSETQ. Here the CDR3 reads CASSLASGFALEAFF. In nucleotides, the CDR3 is TGCGCCAGCAGCTTGGCGTCCGGATTTGCTCTTGAAGCTTTCTTT.

The V call is TRBV7-2, the J call TRBJ2-7; no clear D. Deletions cut 7 bases from V and 1 base from J, with 14 bases between. The germline V gene encodes CDR1 SGHTA and CDR2 FQGNSA. CDR3 length equals 14 residues. The CDR3 sequence: CASTQGSLSYEQYF. The CDR3 DNA is TGTGCCAGCACCCAAGGCAGTCTGTCCTACGAGCAGTACTTC.

DNA of the CDR3: TGTGCCAGCAGTATGGTGGGGGGCAGCGAGGATACGCAGTATTTT. This sequence encodes CASSMVGGSEDTQYF. The chain has TRBV6-2 or TRBV6-3 and TRBJ2-3, with D tentatively TRBD1 or TRBD2 (6 bases each). This CDR3 region has 15 residues. Trimming removed 5 bases from V and 6 bases from J, with 18 bases in between. The germline gives CDR1 MNHEY, CDR2 SVGEGT.

This chain connects TRBV5-4 to TRBJ1-2; the D gene is possibly TRBD1 (5 bases). Trimming removed 7 bases from V and 9 bases from J, with 19 bases in between. The germline CDR1 and CDR2 sequences are SGHNT and YYREEE (reference sequence). CDR3 length equals 13 residues. The CDR3 sequence: CASQGGGEPSYTF. CDR3 sequence (DNA): TGTGCCAGCCAAGGCGGAGGGGAGCCGAGCTACACCTTC.

This clonotype qualifies as medium-sized (0.01 to 0.1%). The V and J genes are TRBV6-1 and TRBJ2-3; 7 bases agree with TRBD2. Germline loops: CDR1 MNHNS, CDR2 SASEGT. This CDR3 is built from 14 residues. CDR3 protein: CATVLAEATDTQYF. In DNA form, the CDR3 reads TGTGCAACTGTGCTAGCGGAGGCAACAGATACGCAGTATTTT.

This clonotype was picked up many times. This chain joins TRBV12-3 or TRBV12-4 and TRBJ2-7; perhaps D is TRBD1 or TRBD2 (5 bases each). The CDR3 covers 15 residues. V gave up 3 bases and J gave up 0 bases, with 12 bases separating them. For the CDR3, the DNA is TGTGCCAGCAGTTTCGGGACGGCGAGCTCCTACGAGCAGTACTTC. Its translation is CASSFGTASSYEQYF.

There are many counts of this clonotype. V and J are TRBV28 and TRBJ2-2, with 10 bases lining up with TRBD2. CDR3 length: 16 amino acids. Germline assignment: CDR1 MDHEN and CDR2 SYDVKM. The V and J ends lost 6 bases and 7 bases, in that order; junction bases with no gene match: 11. The CDR3 sequence: CASSSPKRGGRGELFF. As DNA, the CDR3 is TGTGCCAGCAGCTCCCCAAAGCGGGGGGGCCGCGGGGAGCTGTTTTTT.

This clonotype has just a few counts. The chain links TRBV6-5 to TRBJ1-2; D is unclear. The CDR3 length is 15 residues. V was trimmed by 6 bases and J by 2 bases, leaving 16 bases between them. Germline CDR1 MNHEY, CDR2 SVGAGI. The CDR3 DNA is TGTGCCAGCAGGGATACTCGCCTGGGGAACTATGGCTACACCTTC. Protein product: CASRDTRLGNYGYTF.

V usage is TRBV9 and J usage is TRBJ1-6; D is possibly TRBD1 (6 bases). The germline gives CDR1 SGDLS, CDR2 YYNGEE. The CDR3 is made up of 16 amino acids. Trimming left V 4 bases short and J 4 bases short, with 15 bases between. The CDR3 protein is CASSLSDRFYNSPLHF. In nucleotides, the CDR3 is TGTGCCAGCAGCCTCTCTGACAGGTTTTATAATTCACCCCTCCACTTT.

Turning to this clonotype: This sequence may be a read error, since a much larger clone differs from it by one base. CDR3 loop: CSARSRTHKLFYGYTF. The CDR3 region has the DNA TGCAGTGCTAGATCCAGGACACATAAATTATTCTATGGCTACACCTTC. The chain combines TRBV20-1 with TRBJ1-2; TRBD1 is a possible D gene (5 bases). The V end was cut by 2 bases, the J end by 4 bases, with 20 bases between. CDR1 is DFQATT and CDR2 is SNEGSKA in the germline V gene (reference sequence). The CDR3 is made up of 16 amino acids.

This clonotype was seen more than once but under ten times. The chain employs TRBV7-7 and TRBJ2-2, with D unresolved. Trimming took off 5 bases at V and 1 base at J, with 8 bases between the two ends. This CDR3 has 14 residues. Germline CDR1 reads SSHAT; CDR2 reads FNYEAQ (reference sequence). Written as DNA, the CDR3 is TGTGCCAGCAGCCCTCAGATGAACACCGGGGAGCTGTTTTTT. Translation: CASSPQMNTGELFF.

The V gene is TRBV20-1, the J gene TRBJ2-1, with D perhaps matching TRBD1 (6 bases). The CDR3 extends over 15 amino acids. Trimming pared 7 bases from V and 1 base from J, leaving 17 bases between. Germline lookup yields CDR1 DFQATT and CDR2 SNEGSKA (reference sequence). This chain's CDR3 is CSGRIRGSSYNEQFF. DNA for the CDR3: TGCAGTGGCCGAATCAGGGGCAGTTCCTACAATGAGCAGTTCTTC.

This clonotype was recorded many times. V usage is TRBV20-1 and J usage is TRBJ2-5; 7 nucleotides align to TRBD1. The germline gives CDR1 DFQATT, CDR2 SNEGSKA (reference sequence). CDR3 length: 13 residues. The V gene end was trimmed by 5 bases and the J gene end by 2 bases; junction bases not matched to a gene: 5. For the CDR3, the DNA is TGCAGTGCTTTAGGACAGGCTCAAGAGACCCAGTACTTC. This encodes CSALGQAQETQYF.

Ten or more counts support this clonotype. The V gene is TRBV15, the J gene TRBJ1-6, with TRBD1 matching 8 bases. Per germline, CDR1 LNHNV and CDR2 YYDKDF (reference sequence). There are 15 residues in the CDR3. J was trimmed by 7 bases and V by 8 bases; bases with no gene match: 10. The CDR3 reads CATRPSRTGNSPLHF. The CDR3 DNA sequence: TGTGCCACCCGCCCGTCCAGGACAGGGAATTCACCCCTCCACTTT.

This chain connects TRBV7-2 to TRBJ1-5, with unresolved D. Per germline, CDR1 SGHTA and CDR2 FQGNSA. V was shortened by 5 bases and J by 3 bases, with 11 bases between the two germline ends. This CDR3 region has 14 residues. Written as DNA, the CDR3 is TGTGCCAGCAGCCCCGGAAGAGCCAATCAGCCCCAGCATTTT. It yields the protein CASSPGRANQPQHF.

This clonotype appeared a few times. V usage is TRBV7-8 and J usage is TRBJ2-2; TRBD2 might be the D (6 bases). In germline, CDR1 is SGHVS, CDR2 FQNEAQ. The CDR3 sequence is 14 residues long. Trimming removed 9 bases from V and 5 bases from J, with 16 bases in between. CDR3 bases: TGTGCCAGTCAGAATAACGCGGGGACCGGGGAGCTGTTTTTT. It encodes CASQNNAGTGELFF.

The chain couples TRBV6-2 or TRBV6-3 to TRBJ1-1; D perhaps matches TRBD1 (6 bases). Trimming shortened V by 10 bases and J by 6 bases, and 18 bases separated the two germline ends. This CDR3 comprises 13 residues. Germline V gives CDR1 MNHEY, CDR2 SVGEGT. In DNA, the CDR3 is TGTGCCACCTCTCCCAGGGGTTCCGCTGAAGCTTTCTTT. Translated, it gives CATSPRGSAEAFF.